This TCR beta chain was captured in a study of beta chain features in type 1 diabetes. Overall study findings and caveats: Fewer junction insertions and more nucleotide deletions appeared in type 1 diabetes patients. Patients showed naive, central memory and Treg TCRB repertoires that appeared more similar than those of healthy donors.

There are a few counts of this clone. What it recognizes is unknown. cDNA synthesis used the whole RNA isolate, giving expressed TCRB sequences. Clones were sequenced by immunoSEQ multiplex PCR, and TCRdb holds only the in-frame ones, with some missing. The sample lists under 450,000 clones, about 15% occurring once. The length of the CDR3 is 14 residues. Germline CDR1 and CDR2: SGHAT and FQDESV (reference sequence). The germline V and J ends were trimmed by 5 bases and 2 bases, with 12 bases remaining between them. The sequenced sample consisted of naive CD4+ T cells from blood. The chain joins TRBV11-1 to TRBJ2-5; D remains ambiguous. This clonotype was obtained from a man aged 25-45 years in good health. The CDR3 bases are TGTGCCAGCAGCGTGCCTCTAGTGCAAGAGACCCAGTACTTC. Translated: CASSVPLVQETQYF.